This passage covers 19 T cell receptor beta chains from one sample sequenced in a study of CD8 T cells in Susac syndrome. Random hexamers were used to reverse transcribe the RNA input (0.5 to 1 ug). Using its own MiXCR run on the immunoSEQ multiplex PCR reads, TCRdb lists one record per CDR3 protein. The sample records under 200,000 distinct CDR3 sequences, approximately 94% being singletons. Material: CD4+ T cells from PBMCs. The source is a human donor with Susac syndrome.

The chain joins TRBV7-2 to TRBJ2-1; no definite D call. The V gene lost 3 bases and the J gene lost 2 bases, with 11 bases spanning the gap. The CDR3 sequence is 15 residues long. CDR1 and CDR2 from the germline V gene are SGHTA and FQGNSA. For the CDR3, the DNA is TGTGCCAGCAGCTTCGCCACCAGTGCCTACAATGAGCAGTTCTTC. Translation: CASSFATSAYNEQFF.

CDR3 DNA: TGTGCCAGCAGCCAAAGAGCGGTAGAGACCCAGTACTTC. Translating gives CASSQRAVETQYF. The chain recombines TRBV3-1 with TRBJ2-5, with TRBD2 as a possible D gene (5 bases). Germline CDR1 and CDR2: LGHDT and YNNKEL (reference sequence). Deletions cut 2 bases from V and 4 bases from J, with 8 bases between. This CDR3 contains 13 residues.

This clonotype was recorded only once. This chain joins TRBV11-2 and TRBJ1-5; a possible D gene is TRBD1 (5 bases). Trimming pared 0 bases from V and 3 bases from J, leaving 9 bases between. The CDR3 is 15 amino acids. Germline values: CDR1 SGHAT, CDR2 FQNNGV. CDR3 sequence reads: CASSLEGAFNQPQHF. The CDR3 bases are TGTGCCAGCAGCTTAGAAGGGGCCTTCAATCAGCCCCAGCATTTT.

In DNA, the CDR3 is TGTGCCAGCAGTGGACAGGGACGCGGCTACACCTTC. This encodes CASSGQGRGYTF. This sequence joins TRBV25-1 and TRBJ1-2; TRBD1 agrees at 7 bases. Germline assignment: CDR1 MGHDK and CDR2 SYGVNS. This CDR3 spans 12 amino acids. The J segment lost 8 bases and the V segment lost 4 bases, leaving 4 bases of the junction unmatched.

The gene calls are TRBV3-1 and TRBJ2-5; no clear D gene. V gave up 5 bases and J gave up 1 base, with 11 bases separating them. Germline loops: CDR1 LGHDT, CDR2 YNNKEL (reference sequence). The CDR3 consists of 14 residues. In DNA, the CDR3 is TGTGCCAGCAGCAGGGCAGCCATCCAAGAGACCCAGTACTTC. It specifies CASSRAAIQETQYF.

The rearrangement links TRBV29-1 to TRBJ2-7; the match to TRBD1 covers 8 bases. This CDR3 has 13 residues. Germline V gives CDR1 SQVTM, CDR2 ANQGSEA. J lost 3 bases, V lost 7 bases, and 8 bases had no gene match. The CDR3 DNA is TGCAGCGCAAGGACAGGGACAGGCTACGAGCAGTACTTC. Translated, it gives CSARTGTGYEQYF.

The V and J genes are TRBV5-1 and TRBJ2-1; TRBD1 aligns across 10 bases. The germline V gene encodes CDR1 SGHRS and CDR2 YFSETQ. V lost 2 bases and J lost 4; bases outside the gene matches: 6. CDR3 size: 16 residues. The CDR3 protein is CASSFSGTGAYNEQFF. The CDR3 DNA sequence: TGCGCCAGCAGCTTTTCCGGGACAGGGGCGTACAATGAGCAGTTCTTC.

The V and J genes are TRBV7-7 and TRBJ1-2; the D is unclear. V was trimmed by 5 bases and J by 4 bases, leaving 14 bases between them. This CDR3 is 14 amino acids long. Germline values: CDR1 SSHAT, CDR2 FNYEAQ (reference sequence). DNA of the CDR3: TGTGCCAGCAGCCTCATGCAATCCGGCTATGGCTACACCTTC. Translation: CASSLMQSGYGYTF.

This chain joins TRBV20-1 and TRBJ1-2; D unresolved. The CDR3 is 12 residues long. CDR1 DFQATT and CDR2 SNEGSKA come from the germline V gene (reference sequence). V lost 1 base, J lost 6 bases, and 9 bases lay in between. The CDR3 spells CSARAGYDGYTF. DNA of the CDR3: TGCAGTGCTAGAGCAGGATACGATGGCTACACCTTC.

Only one count was recorded for this clonotype. The rearrangement joins TRBV7-9 to TRBJ1-5, with a tentative D call TRBD1 (5 bases). V was shortened by 3 bases and J by 4 bases, with 7 bases between the two germline ends. The CDR3 contains 13 residues. Looked up from germline, CDR1 is SEHNR and CDR2 is FQNEAQ (reference sequence). Here the CDR3 reads CASSLGPNQPQHF. CDR3 nucleotides: TGTGCCAGCAGCTTGGGACCAAATCAGCCCCAGCATTTT.

This chain joins TRBV27 and TRBJ2-7, with D hard to call. V gave up 5 bases and J gave up 0 bases, with 11 bases separating them. This CDR3 is built from 14 residues. The V gene's germline CDR1 is MNHEY and CDR2 SMNVEV (reference sequence). The CDR3 DNA reads TGTGCCAGCAGTCTCTACACCTCCTCCTACGAGCAGTACTTC. Its protein product is CASSLYTSSYEQYF.

The chain has TRBV12-3 or TRBV12-4 and TRBJ1-5; D uncertain. The V gene lost 7 bases and the J gene lost 5 bases, with 9 bases spanning the gap. This CDR3 has 12 amino acids. The CDR3 reads CASNLIDQPQHF. The CDR3, as DNA: TGTGCCAGCAACCTAATAGATCAGCCCCAGCATTTT.

This rearrangement joins TRBV29-1 to TRBJ1-5; 10 bases fit TRBD1. Germline lookup yields CDR1 SQVTM and CDR2 ANQGSEA. Germline trimming cut 4 bases from V and 5 bases from J; bases unmatched to any gene: 2. CDR3 length equals 13 residues. CDR3 residues: CSVVTGGDQPQHF. CDR3 DNA: TGCAGCGTTGTGACAGGGGGCGATCAGCCCCAGCATTTT.

The chain combines TRBV6-5 with TRBJ2-7; D is undetermined. Germline V gene lookup returns CDR1 MNHEY and CDR2 SVGAGI. V shed 8 bases and J shed 3 bases, with 14 bases lying between them. There are 13 residues in the CDR3. The CDR3, as DNA: TGTGCCAGCCGAAGAGGCGTCTTCTACGAGCAGTACTTC. Translating it yields CASRRGVFYEQYF.

The rearrangement links TRBV14 to TRBJ1-2; the D is unclear. CDR1 is SGHDN, CDR2 FVKESK, per germline. V was cut by 3 bases and J by 8 bases, with 13 bases left in between. This CDR3 spans 13 amino acids. The CDR3 region is CASSHLVVGGYTF. In DNA form, the CDR3 reads TGTGCCAGCAGCCACCTTGTGGTAGGGGGCTACACCTTC.

This chain links TRBV30 with TRBJ2-5; 7 nucleotides agree with TRBD1. With 0 bases clipped from V and 7 bases from J, the junction kept 5 bases outside the gene matches. Looked up from germline, CDR1 is GTSNPN and CDR2 is SVGIG (reference sequence). The CDR3 is 13 amino acids. CDR3 in amino acids: CAWSVKGAGTQYF. Written as DNA, the CDR3 is TGTGCCTGGAGTGTGAAGGGGGCGGGGACCCAGTACTTC.

CDR3 coding DNA: TGCGCCAGCAGCTTTGGGACACAAGGAGAAAAACTGTTTTTT. It codes for CASSFGTQGEKLFF. The rearrangement joins TRBV5-1 to TRBJ1-4, with a tentative D call TRBD1 (6 bases). Trimming took off 2 bases at V and 8 bases at J, with 13 bases between the two ends. CDR3 length equals 14 residues. CDR1 is SGHRS, CDR2 YFSETQ, per germline.

The rearrangement links TRBV5-1 to TRBJ2-3, with no clear D. This CDR3 contains 12 residues. Germline CDR1 and CDR2: SGHRS and YFSETQ. V lost 4 bases to trimming and J lost 4 bases, with 7 bases between them. The CDR3 region is CASSHSPDTQYF. In DNA form, the CDR3 reads TGCGCCAGCAGCCATTCCCCAGATACGCAGTATTTT.

V is TRBV5-4 and J is TRBJ2-5; 10 bases line up with TRBD2. The germline V gene has CDR1 SGHNT and CDR2 YYREEE (reference sequence). The CDR3 is 16 amino acids. V gave up 0 bases and J gave up 2 bases; unmatched junction bases: 4. The DNA for the CDR3 is TGTGCCAGCAGCTTGGGGCTAGCGGGGGTTCAAGAGACCCAGTACTTC. Its translation is CASSLGLAGVQETQYF.